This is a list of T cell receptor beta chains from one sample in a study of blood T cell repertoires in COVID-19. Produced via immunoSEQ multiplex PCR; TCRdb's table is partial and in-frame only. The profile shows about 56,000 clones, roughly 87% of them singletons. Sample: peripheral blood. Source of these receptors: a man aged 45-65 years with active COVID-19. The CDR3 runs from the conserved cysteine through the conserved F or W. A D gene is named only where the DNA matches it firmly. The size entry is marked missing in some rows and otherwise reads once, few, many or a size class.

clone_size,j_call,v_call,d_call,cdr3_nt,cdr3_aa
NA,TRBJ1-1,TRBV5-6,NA,TGTGCCAGCAGCCGCCCAACCCAGAAGAAGATCACTGAAGCTTTCTTT,CASSRPTQKKITEAFF
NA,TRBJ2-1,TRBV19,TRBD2,TGTGCCAGTACCTCACCGGGGGGCTCCTACAATGAGCAGTTCTTC,CASTSPGGSYNEQFF
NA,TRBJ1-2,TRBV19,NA,TGTGCCAGTAGTCCGCGGGGCTATGGCTACACCTTC,CASSPRGYGYTF
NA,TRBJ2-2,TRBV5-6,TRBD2,TGTGCCAGCAGCACTGCAACTAGCGGGGGGCTCCTGAACACCGGGGAGCTGTTTTTT,CASSTATSGGLLNTGELFF
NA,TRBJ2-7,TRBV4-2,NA,TGTGCCAGCAGCCAAGACGTCCTTCAGTGGAGCGAGCAGTACTTC,CASSQDVLQWSEQYF
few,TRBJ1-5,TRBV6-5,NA,TGTGCCAGCAGTTACAACCAGGCCCCCAATCAGCCCCAGCATTTT,CASSYNQAPNQPQHF
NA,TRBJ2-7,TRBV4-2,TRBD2,TGTGCCAGCAGCGTTCCGGGACTAGCGGGGACACAGTACTTC,CASSVPGLAGTQYF
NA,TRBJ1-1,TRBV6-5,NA,TGTGCCAGCAGCCGGGGAGGTGGGGACACTGAAGCTTTCTTT,CASSRGGGDTEAFF
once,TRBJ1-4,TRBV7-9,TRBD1,TGTGCCAGCGGTTCGGACAGGGGTGGGGAAAAACTGTTTTTT,CASGSDRGGEKLFF
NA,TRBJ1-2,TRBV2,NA,TGTGCCAGCAGTGCCGAAACGGATGGCTACACCTTC,CASSAETDGYTF
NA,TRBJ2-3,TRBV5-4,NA,TGTGCCAGCAGCTTGGCAGGGGAGAATACGCAGTATTTT,CASSLAGENTQYF
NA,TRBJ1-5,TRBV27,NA,TGTGCCAGCAGTAATCTGGGCGGGGGCACATATAGCAATCAGCCCCAGCATTTT,CASSNLGGGTYSNQPQHF
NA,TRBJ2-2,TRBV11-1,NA,TGTGCCAGCAGCTTGCTACAGGGCCCCGGGGAGCTGTTTTTT,CASSLLQGPGELFF
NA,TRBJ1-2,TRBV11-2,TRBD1,TGTGCCAGCAGCGTAAGGGACAGGACTAACTATGGCTACACCTTC,CASSVRDRTNYGYTF
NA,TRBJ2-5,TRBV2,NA,TGTGCCACCCAACTCCGGGTCACTTCCCCCCAACCGTACTTC,CATQLRVTSPQPYF
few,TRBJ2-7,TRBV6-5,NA,TGTGCCAGCAGTCCCGGGGACTACGAGCAGTACTTC,CASSPGDYEQYF
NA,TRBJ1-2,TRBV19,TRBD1,TGTGCCAGTAGGGCCGGGACAGAAGATGGCTACACCTTC,CASRAGTEDGYTF
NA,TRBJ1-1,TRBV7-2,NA,TGTGCCAGCAGCTCGGTTGCAGGGGAGAACACTGAAGCTTTCTTT,CASSSVAGENTEAFF
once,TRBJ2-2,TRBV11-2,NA,TGTGCCAGCGGGGGCCGAGACACCGGGGAGCTGTTTTTT,CASGGRDTGELFF
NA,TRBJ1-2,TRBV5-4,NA,TGTGCCAGCAGCTCTACAGGTGTCTATGGCTACACCTTC,CASSSTGVYGYTF
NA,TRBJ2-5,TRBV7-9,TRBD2,TGTGCTAGCACCTTTTTCGGACTAGCGGGGGTAGAGACCCAGTACTTC,CASTFFGLAGVETQYF
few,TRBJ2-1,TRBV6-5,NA,TGTGCCAGCAGTTTGTGGGGGCTGTTCTTC,CASSLWGLFF
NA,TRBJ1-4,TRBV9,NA,TGTGCCAGCAGCGTCGGAGCAGGGACAACTAATGAAAAACTGTTTTTT,CASSVGAGTTNEKLFF
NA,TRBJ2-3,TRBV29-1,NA,TGCAGCGTTGAGGGACAACCCACAGATACGCAGTATTTT,CSVEGQPTDTQYF
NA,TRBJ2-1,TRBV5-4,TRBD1,TGTGCCAGCAGCCCGGGACAGAATTCCTACAATGAGCAGTTCTTC,CASSPGQNSYNEQFF
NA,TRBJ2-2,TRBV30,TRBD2,TGTGCCTGGAGTCTAGCGGGGTTCGGGGAGCTGTTTTTT,CAWSLAGFGELFF
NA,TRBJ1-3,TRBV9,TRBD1,TGTGCCAGCAGCCCAGGGACAGGGAATTTGGGGGGAAACACCATATATTTT,CASSPGTGNLGGNTIYF
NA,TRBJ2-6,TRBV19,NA,TGTGCCAGTAGTGTAGGCCGGGTGAGGATTGGGGCCAACGTCCTGACTTTC,CASSVGRVRIGANVLTF
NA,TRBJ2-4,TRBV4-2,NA,TGTGCCAGCAGCCAAGATGGGGCAGCGGGCAAAAACATTCAGTACTTC,CASSQDGAAGKNIQYF
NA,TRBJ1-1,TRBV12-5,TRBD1,TGTGCTAGTGGTCCACCAGGGGGACCTACCTTGGTCACTGAAGCTTTCTTT,CASGPPGGPTLVTEAFF
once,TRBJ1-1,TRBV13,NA,TGTGCCAGCAGCCGAGCGCGGAGGACTGAAGCTTTCTTT,CASSRARRTEAFF
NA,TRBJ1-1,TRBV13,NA,TGTGCCAGCAGCTTAGACTTAGCCGACGCCCTAGCGGTCCCTGAAGCTTTCTTT,CASSLDLADALAVPEAFF
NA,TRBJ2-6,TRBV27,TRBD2,TGTGCCAGCAGTTTCCGGGGGGGCTCTGGGGCCAACGTCCTGACTTTC,CASSFRGGSGANVLTF
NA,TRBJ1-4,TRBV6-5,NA,TGTGCCACCAAGGTGGGGGGTCCGGGCGAAAAACTGTTTTTT,CATKVGGPGEKLFF
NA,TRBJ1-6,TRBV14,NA,TGTGCCAGCAGCCAAGTTTCGGGTGCACCCCTCCACTTT,CASSQVSGAPLHF
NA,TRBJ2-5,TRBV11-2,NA,TGTGCCAGCAGCCGCGCTGTCATCCGAGAGACCCAGTACTTC,CASSRAVIRETQYF